The source of this TCR beta chain is a study of OX40 agonist ivuxolimab in advanced cancers. The CDR3 totals 14 residues. Germline V gene sequence: CDR1 MNHEY, CDR2 SVGAGI. TCRdb keeps only in-frame clones here, not all; method: immunoSEQ multiplex PCR. The table includes more than 9,000 clones, 70% to 90% detected once. This clone was picked up one time. This sequence was found in an adult with an advanced solid tumor such as melanoma, head and neck, liver or kidney cancer. Here the sequenced sample was CD4+ or CD8+ T cells sorted from blood, taken in a trial of the OX40 agonist ivuxolimab. The J gene is TRBJ2-5, the V gene TRBV6-5, with 11 bases lining up with TRBD2. TRBJ2-7 explains the end of the DNA better; the J call may be wrong. In DNA form, the CDR3 reads TGTGCCAGCAGTCTACTAGCGGGGGCCAACGAGCAGTACTTC. This gives the protein CASSLLAGANEQYF.